The clone carrying this T cell receptor (beta chain) appeared many times. No antigen is known for it. Researchers tagged individual cDNA molecules with unique molecular identifiers. TCRdb processed the 5' RACE reads anew with MiXCR; each CDR3 protein has one entry. The profile shows 50,000 or so distinct CDR3 sequences, less than 15% of them singletons. The sample originates from a study of early T cells in non-severe SARS-CoV-2 infection. Broader study findings: VDJdb matching skewed toward anti-spike CD8 responses, missing private and CD4 specificities.

V lost 5 bases and J 2 bases, leaving 9 bases between the germline ends. The CDR3 length is 13 residues. The germline gives CDR1 SQVTM, CDR2 ANQGSEA. The V and J genes are TRBV29-1 and TRBJ1-4, with D perhaps matching TRBD1 (5 bases). The sequence derives from an adult who was a healthcare worker with PCR-confirmed SARS-CoV-2 infection or an uninfected control (not recorded which). Material for sequencing was whole blood. The CDR3, as DNA: TGCAGCGTTCCCGGGACCACTAATGAAAAACTGTTTTTT. It yields the protein CSVPGTTNEKLFF.